This T cell receptor beta chain was sequenced for a study of cytomegalovirus exposure and HLA in healthy donors. 13 Jbeta primers and 60 Vbeta primers were used for the PCR. Clones were read by immunoSEQ multiplex PCR, and TCRdb kept only the in-frame ones, dropping some. The repertoire holds approximately 130,000 clones, around 75% seen once, with about 3.4% in the top ten. Turning to this clone: The antigen is undetermined.

General study findings and limits: Productive rates of about 87% or about 30% were seen for most TCR beta V segments in an earlier analysis.

V lost 6 bases and J lost 7, with 13 bases in between. CDR3 length equals 14 residues. In germline, CDR1 is SNHLY, CDR2 FYNNEI. This chain connects TRBV2 to TRBJ1-6; D is perhaps TRBD1 (5 bases). Sequencing used PBMCs. This sequence originates from a man aged 30-40 years in good health and CMV-seronegative. The CDR3 coding sequence is TGTGCCAGCAGAACCGGGACTGTGAATTCACCCCTCCACTTT. Encoded protein: CASRTGTVNSPLHF.